Listed below are T cell receptor beta chains from one sample, sequenced in a study of T cells in Graves' hyperthyroidism and ophthalmopathy. MiXCR, run by TCRdb on the multiplex PCR reads, gives a single entry per CDR3 protein. The sample includes approximately 600,000 distinct CDR3 sequences, roughly 20% of them seen just once. The sequenced sample was blood. These receptors came from a man in his thirties or forties with Graves' ophthalmopathy. Both conserved end residues are trimmed from each CDR3. Clone size is not always given. Where it is, it says once, few, many or a class for expanded clones.

v_gene	len	j_gene	abundance	CDR3aa
TRBV7-8	17	TRBJ2-7	.	ASSPGRAGLAVSSYEQY
TRBV24-1	11	TRBJ1-5	.	ATRAGGGQPQH
TRBV6-1	13	TRBJ2-3	few	ASRTGTGAKDTQY
TRBV18	15	TRBJ2-5	few	ASSPIRTSGREETQY
TRBV10-3	12	TRBJ2-7	many	AISEGTATYEQY
TRBV5-1	12	TRBJ2-7	many	ASSSSGREYEQY
TRBV30	12	TRBJ2-2	.	AWSVGSFAGEPF
TRBV6-1	11	TRBJ1-2	few	ASTQRDSYGYT
TRBV14	12	TRBJ2-1	many	ASSHSQGGNEQF
TRBV28	14	TRBJ2-7	.	ASSLSGTVTRGEQY
TRBV6-5	17	TRBJ2-1	few	ASSYILAGGKDSYNEQF
TRBV7-8	13	TRBJ2-2	few	ASSLTTTTAGELF
TRBV9	11	TRBJ2-1	.	ASSVALGYEQF
TRBV5-5	15	TRBJ1-2	few	ASSLWGEGQVEYGYT
TRBV20-1	11	TRBJ1-1	many	SARYSTNTEAF
TRBV6-2/TRBV6-3	11	TRBJ1-1	few	ASRTGVYTEAF
TRBV11-2	14	TRBJ1-1	many	ASSLDWRQVHTEAF
TRBV27	12	TRBJ2-3	many	ASRRQTSTDTQY
TRBV19	14	TRBJ2-7	few	ASSAKPGLFSYEQY
TRBV20-1	12	TRBJ1-4	few	SASASSFNEKLF
TRBV20-1	11	TRBJ1-5	few	SARVGLDQPQH
TRBV29-1	14	TRBJ2-3	few	SVEGRNYLEVDTQY
TRBV4-1	16	TRBJ2-3	once	ASSQRAISGGSTDTQY
TRBV5-1	12	TRBJ2-1	many	ASSSGTRDGEQF
TRBV20-1	13	TRBJ1-2	.	SARTRDSLLYGYT
TRBV5-5	12	TRBJ1-1	few	ASSWTGGLTEAF